The 8 T cell receptor beta chains below all came from one sample that was sequenced in a study of blood T cell repertoires in COVID-19. Some clones are missing from TCRdb's copy, which holds only in-frame ones; the method was immunoSEQ multiplex PCR. This table holds about 320,000 clones, around 90% found once. Sequenced sample: PBMCs or T cells enriched from blood (not recorded which). The source is a woman aged 30 to 39 who had recovered from COVID-19.

The CDR3 sequence is CATSDPKRGSTDTQYF. The CDR3 region has the DNA TGTGCCACCAGTGACCCGAAGCGGGGGAGCACAGATACGCAGTATTTT. This chain uses TRBV24-1 with TRBJ2-3; 8 nucleotides agree with TRBD2. J was trimmed by 0 bases and V by 4 bases; bases with no gene match: 5. Germline V lookup: CDR1 KGHDR, CDR2 SFDVKD. This CDR3 has 16 amino acids.

V usage is TRBV7-3 and J usage is TRBJ2-3; 9 bases line up with TRBD2. Germline assignment: CDR1 SGHTA and CDR2 FQGTGA. This CDR3 is 16 amino acids long. V lost 2 bases and J lost 5; bases outside the gene matches: 8. CDR3 amino acids: CASSLLGSGGGDTQYF. CDR3 nucleotides: TGTGCCAGCAGCTTATTGGGTAGCGGGGGCGGAGATACGCAGTATTTT.

The V and J genes are TRBV7-9 and TRBJ1-4, with 9 bases lining up with TRBD1. The V gene's germline CDR1 is SEHNR and CDR2 FQNEAQ (reference sequence). This CDR3 contains 14 residues. Trimming cost V 5 bases and J 6 bases; bases outside gene matches: 4. DNA for the CDR3: TGTGCCAGCAGCGTCAGACAGGGGGATGAAAAACTGTTTTTT. This translates into CASSVRQGDEKLFF.

About this clone: This sample also contains other DNA sequences that code for the same CDR3. The DNA of the CDR3 is TGTGCCAGCAGCCAGGGGAACACTGAAGCTTTCTTT. It translates to CASSQGNTEAFF. V usage is TRBV27 and J usage is TRBJ1-1; the D gene is possibly TRBD1 (5 bases). The germline V gene has CDR1 MNHEY and CDR2 SMNVEV (reference sequence). V was cut by 6 bases and J by 1 base, with 6 bases left in between. The CDR3 is 12 amino acids.

The genes are TRBV9 and TRBJ2-7; 14 nucleotides align to TRBD2. Germline trimming cut 2 bases from V and 5 bases from J; bases unmatched to any gene: 9. CDR3 size: 17 residues. Germline lookup yields CDR1 SGDLS and CDR2 YYNGEE. DNA of the CDR3: TGTGCCAGCAGCGTCGGGACTAGCGGGGGCGCCCCCCACGAGCAGTACTTC. Translating it yields CASSVGTSGGAPHEQYF.

This clone was seen only a few times. This chain connects TRBV6-5 to TRBJ1-2, with a possible D match to TRBD1 (5 bases). Germline lookup yields CDR1 MNHEY and CDR2 SVGAGI. V was clipped by 0 bases and J by 2 bases, with 10 bases between them. The CDR3 is 15 residues long. CDR3 nucleotides: TGTGCCAGCAGTTACTCCCGTGGGGCCAACTATGGCTACACCTTC. As protein: CASSYSRGANYGYTF.

The chain is built from TRBV30 and TRBJ1-2; D might be TRBD1 (5 bases). Trimming pared 5 bases from V and 10 bases from J, leaving 20 bases between. From germline, CDR1 is GTSNPN and CDR2 SVGIG (reference sequence). This CDR3 is built from 13 residues. CDR3 coding DNA: TGTGCCTGGGCCGGCAAGGGGCGGGGAGACTACACCTTC. This encodes CAWAGKGRGDYTF.

This sequence joins TRBV19 and TRBJ2-7; 9 bases align to TRBD2. V gave up 1 base and J gave up 2 bases; unmatched junction bases: 6. This CDR3 contains 16 residues. Germline CDR1 LNHDA, CDR2 SQIVND (reference sequence). The CDR3 reads CASSIAGSGGPYEQYF. Written as DNA, the CDR3 is TGTGCCAGTAGTATAGCCGGTAGCGGGGGACCCTACGAGCAGTACTTC. Supplemented by reference TRBV19 and TRBJ2-7, the full variable domain reads DGGITQSPKYLFRKEGQNVTLSCEQNLNHDAMYWYRQDPGQGLRLIYYSQIVNDFQKGDIAEGYSVSREKKESFPLTVTSAQKNPTAFYLCASSIAGSGGPYEQYFGPGTRLTVT.